Listed below are T cell receptor beta chains from one sample, sequenced in a study of response to subunit inactivated influenza vaccine. MiXCR, applied by TCRdb to the RT-PCR reads, yields one record per CDR3 protein. The data show hundreds of thousands of distinct CDR3 sequences, 11% seen once. This sample was shared with a second study, whose subject was T cells expressing NK-cell markers.

Sequencing was performed on PBMCs from blood, taken on the day of vaccination. These receptors were obtained from a man aged 50 to 59 who received an inactivated influenza vaccine. CDR3s include the opening cysteine and the closing phenylalanine or tryptophan. A D gene is named only where the DNA matches it firmly. Expanded clones get a size class; other rows say once, few or many, or leave the size out.

J gene	V gene	clone size	D gene	CDR3 DNA	CDR3 protein
TRBJ2-3	TRBV6-5	NA	NA	TGTGCCAGCAGTTACTCAGGGTCGGTTCGGTCAGATACGCAGTATTTT	CASSYSGSVRSDTQYF
TRBJ2-2	TRBV10-3	many	TRBD2	TGTGCCATCAGTGAAAGGCTAGCGGGAAACACCGGGGAGCTGTTTTTT	CAISERLAGNTGELFF
TRBJ2-5	TRBV10-3	few	TRBD1	TGTGCCATCAGTGGACCGGGACAGGGTCAAGAGACCCAGTACTTC	CAISGPGQGQETQYF
TRBJ2-7	TRBV20-1	NA	TRBD1	TGCAGTGCTACCACCGGGACAGCCTACGAGCAGTACTTC	CSATTGTAYEQYF
TRBJ2-5	TRBV7-2	NA	NA	TGTGCCAGCAGCCCCCAGGGGACCCAGTACTTC	CASSPQGTQYF
TRBJ2-4	TRBV2	NA	NA	TGTGCCAGTCAGGCCAACATTCAGTACTTC	CASQANIQYF
TRBJ2-2	TRBV4-3	few	TRBD1	TGCGCCAGCAGCGAGGGACAGGGGGTGTGGACCGGGGAGCTGTTTTTT	CASSEGQGVWTGELFF
TRBJ2-3	TRBV28	many	TRBD2	TGTGCCAGCAAAATGGCGGGGGGCGCTACAGATACGCAGTATTTT	CASKMAGGATDTQYF
TRBJ2-2	TRBV7-8	NA	TRBD2	TGTGCCAGCAGCTTAGCCCCGGGACTAGCGGGGGGGAACACCGGGGAGCTGTTTTTT	CASSLAPGLAGGNTGELFF
TRBJ1-6	TRBV11-1	NA	NA	TGTGCCAGCAGCTTAGAAGGTCGGGAAAGCTCCTATAATTCACCCCTCCACTTT	CASSLEGRESSYNSPLHF
TRBJ2-4	TRBV5-1	many	NA	TGCGCCAGCCCCCGCTTAGCCAAAAACATTCAGTACTTC	CASPRLAKNIQYF
TRBJ1-1	TRBV6-9	NA	NA	TGTGCCAGCACAAGGAACACTGAAGCTTTCTTT	CASTRNTEAFF
TRBJ2-2	TRBV15	many	NA	TGTGCCACCAGCAGAGGTGAAGGGGTAGGAACCGGGGAGCTGTTTTTT	CATSRGEGVGTGELFF
TRBJ2-3	TRBV7-9	NA	TRBD2	TGTGCCAGCAGCCAGAGCGGGGGGGCAAATACGCAGTATTTT	CASSQSGGANTQYF
TRBJ1-1	TRBV4-1	few	NA	TGCGCCAGCAGCCAATGGTTAGGGGACACTGAAGCTTTCTTT	CASSQWLGDTEAFF
TRBJ2-3	TRBV11-2	few	TRBD1	TGTGCCAGCAGCTTAGCTGGGACAGACGGCACAGATACGCAGTATTTT	CASSLAGTDGTDTQYF
TRBJ2-3	TRBV11-2	many	NA	TGTGCCAGCAGCCCGTTAGTGTTAGATACGCAGTATTTT	CASSPLVLDTQYF
TRBJ1-1	TRBV6-2/TRBV6-3	many	NA	TGTGCCAGCAGTTACTCGATCTGGGGAATTACGAACACTGAAGCTTTCTTT	CASSYSIWGITNTEAFF
TRBJ2-3	TRBV7-2	few	NA	TGTGCCAGCAGCATTGGGACTTACACAGATACGCAGTATTTT	CASSIGTYTDTQYF
TRBJ2-1	TRBV5-1	NA	NA	TGCGCCAGCAGCTTCACCCAGAATGAGCAGTTCTTC	CASSFTQNEQFF
TRBJ2-1	TRBV6-5	NA	TRBD2	TGTGCCAGCAGTTACGCCAGACTAGCGGGAGTATCCTACAATGAGCAGTTCTTC	CASSYARLAGVSYNEQFF
TRBJ1-4	TRBV29-1	few	NA	TGCAGCGTTGAGGACGGGACGACTAATGAAAAACTGTTTTTT	CSVEDGTTNEKLFF
TRBJ2-4	TRBV18	NA	NA	TGTGCCAGCTCACCGGACAGAGCGGGAAACATTCAGTACTTC	CASSPDRAGNIQYF
TRBJ2-5	TRBV19	NA	TRBD2	TGTGCCAGTAGTATGGCCCTAGCGGGGAAGACCCAGTACTTC	CASSMALAGKTQYF
TRBJ2-3	TRBV7-2	NA	TRBD1	TGTGCCAGCAGCCCATGGGACAGGGATCCTAGCACAGATACGCAGTATTTT	CASSPWDRDPSTDTQYF
TRBJ2-1	TRBV7-2	NA	TRBD2	TGTGCCAGCAGCCCCCCTAGCGGGAGATTATACAATGAGCAGTTCTTC	CASSPPSGRLYNEQFF
TRBJ2-3	TRBV6-5	NA	NA	TGTGCCAGCAGTTACGCTTCCTCCAAGAGGAGGGCCTCGTTAGATACGCAGTATTTT	CASSYASSKRRASLDTQYF
TRBJ2-7	TRBV29-1	NA	TRBD2	TGCAGCGTCCGTACTAGCGGGATTTCGGGGGAGCAGTACTTC	CSVRTSGISGEQYF
TRBJ2-5	TRBV24-1	few	NA	TGTGCCACCAGTGATTTAGGGACTGACGGACAAGAGACCCAGTACTTC	CATSDLGTDGQETQYF
TRBJ2-1	TRBV5-1	NA	NA	TGCGCCAGCAGCTTGTCGGGGGCTGATGAGCAGTTCTTC	CASSLSGADEQFF
TRBJ2-1	TRBV6-2/TRBV6-3	NA	NA	TGTGCCAGCAGTTACGCGAGGATGGTCAATGAGCAGTTCTTC	CASSYARMVNEQFF
TRBJ2-1	TRBV2	few	NA	TGTGCCAGCAGTTACAGGGTCAACTCCTACAATGAGCAGTTCTTC	CASSYRVNSYNEQFF
TRBJ2-2	TRBV7-2	NA	TRBD2	TGTGCCAGCAGCTTAAGGACTAGCGGGGAGTACACCGGGGAGCTGTTTTTT	CASSLRTSGEYTGELFF
TRBJ2-3	TRBV5-1	few	TRBD2	TGCGCCAGCAGCTTGTCCACTAGCGTGGGCACAGATACGCAGTATTTT	CASSLSTSVGTDTQYF
TRBJ2-3	TRBV5-1	many	TRBD2	TGCGCCAGCAGCTTGGCGGTAGCGGGGGGGCCAAATACGCAGTATTTT	CASSLAVAGGPNTQYF
TRBJ2-2	TRBV12-3/TRBV12-4	few	NA	TGTGCCAGCAGCACCTATGAGACCCAGAACACCGGGGAGCTGTTTTTT	CASSTYETQNTGELFF
TRBJ1-1	TRBV7-2	NA	NA	TGTGCCAGCAGCTACGGGGAGGTGGCGGGAGCTTTCTTT	CASSYGEVAGAFF
TRBJ1-4	TRBV7-2	many	TRBD1	TGTGCCAGCAGCTCCCCCAGGGGGCAGAATGAAAAACTGTTTTTT	CASSSPRGQNEKLFF
TRBJ2-3	TRBV12-3/TRBV12-4	few	NA	TGTGCCACCTCGGTCGACGGGAGCACAGATACGCAGTATTTT	CATSVDGSTDTQYF
TRBJ2-1	TRBV5-1	many	NA	TGCGCCAGCAGTGGAGCCTCCTACAATGAGCAGTTCTTC	CASSGASYNEQFF
TRBJ2-1	TRBV6-2/TRBV6-3	NA	NA	TGTGCCAGCAGTTACATGTCGTCACCCGGTGGGAATGAGCAGTTCTTC	CASSYMSSPGGNEQFF
TRBJ2-3	TRBV7-2	NA	TRBD2	TGTGCCAGCAACTTAGAGCGGGGGTACACAGATACGCAGTATTTT	CASNLERGYTDTQYF
TRBJ2-2	TRBV5-1	few	NA	TGCGCCAGCAGTTTCACGACAGGAGCTGGTCGGGAGCTGTTTTTT	CASSFTTGAGRELFF
TRBJ2-7	TRBV5-1	few	NA	TGCGCCAGCAGCTTGAGCCCCATGGAGAGCTCCTACGAGCAGTACTTC	CASSLSPMESSYEQYF
TRBJ2-7	TRBV24-1	NA	NA	TGTGCCACCAGTGGGGGAGGCACCTCCTACGAGCAGTACTTC	CATSGGGTSYEQYF
TRBJ2-6	TRBV12-3/TRBV12-4	many	NA	TGTGCCAGCAGTCCCGACAGGTACTCTGGGGCCAACGTCCTGACTTTC	CASSPDRYSGANVLTF